This entry concerns a single TCR beta chain. Its antigen is unknown. This sample is drawn from a study of T-cell memory formation after mild COVID-19. Germline assignment: CDR1 MNHEY and CDR2 SVGAGI. Trimming cost V 1 base and J 2 bases, with 14 bases left between them. The CDR3 sequence is 16 residues long. Researchers used 5'RACE with constant-segment primers to make TCR alpha and TCR beta cDNA libraries that carry sample barcodes and UMIs. A single record per CDR3 protein comes from TCRdb applying MiXCR to the 5' RACE reads. The sample shows some 410,000 distinct CDR3 sequences, less than 25% of them seen only once. Overall study results and limits: Pre-infection memory harbored some responding clones, suggesting cross-reactive memory joined. The main location of contracting CD4+ clones was CM and EM, and that of contracting CD8+ clones was EMRA. Day 15 to 85 contractors were CD4/CD8 balanced; later expanders leaned CD4+.

This sequence originates from an adult woman who had mild COVID-19 (a few samples of this study predate the infection). Cell type and time point are not known. The specimen was PBMCs or a T cell subset sorted from them (not recorded which). This chain links TRBV6-5 with TRBJ1-1; D is perhaps TRBD1 (6 bases). CDR3 sequence reads: CASSYFLTGANTEAFF. In DNA, the CDR3 is TGTGCCAGCAGTTACTTTTTGACAGGAGCCAACACTGAAGCTTTCTTT.